This T cell receptor (beta chain) was captured in a study of blood T cell repertoires in COVID-19. In the study overall: Both acute and convalescent COVID-19 samples were obtained from the United States, Italy and Spain. PBMCs, B-cell-depleted T cells, or T cells provided the cDNA or gDNA that made up the material.

In the authors' methods: How many nucleated cells were present was estimated from reference gene primer amplification. Some clones are missing from TCRdb's copy, which holds only in-frame ones; the method was immunoSEQ multiplex PCR. Clone size and V and J calls were adopted from that table, with D and trimming inferred from the DNA. In the table there are some 100,000 clones, roughly 90% of which are singletons. This CDR3 region has 13 residues. Germline V gene lookup returns CDR1 SGHDT and CDR2 YYEEEE. The V and J ends lost 0 bases and 3 bases respectively, with 6 bases between them. V usage is TRBV5-6 and J usage is TRBJ2-5; D is unresolved. Sequencing was carried out using peripheral blood. The source is a man aged 25-40 years in a cohort sampled during active COVID-19. CDR3 residues: CASSLGGEETQYF. The CDR3 coding sequence is TGTGCCAGCAGCTTGGGAGGCGAAGAGACCCAGTACTTC.